This T cell receptor beta chain was recovered during a study of regulatory T cells in long-lasting Graves disease. V was cut by 0 bases and J by 1 base, with 10 bases left in between. The CDR3 has 15 amino acids. Per germline, CDR1 SGHTA and CDR2 FQGNSA. Through Arm-PCR of CDR3 regions and iRepertoire HTBI primers, TCR beta libraries were built. MiXCR, run by TCRdb on the multiplex PCR reads, gives a single entry per CDR3 protein. The sample records under 500,000 distinct CDR3 sequences, more than 20% being singletons. The time point was: persistent/refractory GD, antithyroid drugs over 5 years with positive TRAb. From RNA extracted from PBMCs, the TCR library was made. The table lists this clonotype with many counts. No antigen is known for it. Study outcomes and limitations: When disease was persistent, TRBV28, TRBJ1-2 and TRBJ2-5 were the favored segments. It was possible that the small sample size reduced accuracy.

The clonotype comes from a female donor with Graves disease. Sequenced material: peripheral blood mononuclear cells (PBMCs), taken when the disease was refractory, from a patient treated with antithyroid drugs. The rearrangement links TRBV7-2 to TRBJ2-7, with a tentative D call TRBD2 (5 bases). The CDR3 reads CASSLAGSQSYEQYF. CDR3 in DNA: TGTGCCAGCAGCTTAGCGGGGAGCCAATCCTACGAGCAGTACTTC.